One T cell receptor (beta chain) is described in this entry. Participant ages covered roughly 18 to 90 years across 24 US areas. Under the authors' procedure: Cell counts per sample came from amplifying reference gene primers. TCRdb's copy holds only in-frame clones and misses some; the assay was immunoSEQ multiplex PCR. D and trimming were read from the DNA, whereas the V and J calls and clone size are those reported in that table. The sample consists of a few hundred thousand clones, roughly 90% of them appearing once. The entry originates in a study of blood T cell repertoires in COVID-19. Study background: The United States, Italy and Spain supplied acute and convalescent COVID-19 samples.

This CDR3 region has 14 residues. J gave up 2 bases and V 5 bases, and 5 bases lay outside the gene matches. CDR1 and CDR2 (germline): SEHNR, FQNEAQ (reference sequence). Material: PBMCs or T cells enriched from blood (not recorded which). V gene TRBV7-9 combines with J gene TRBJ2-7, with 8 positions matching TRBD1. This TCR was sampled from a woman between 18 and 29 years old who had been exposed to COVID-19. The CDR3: CASSPQGDAYEQYF. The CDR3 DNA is TGTGCCAGCAGCCCACAGGGGGATGCCTACGAGCAGTACTTC.